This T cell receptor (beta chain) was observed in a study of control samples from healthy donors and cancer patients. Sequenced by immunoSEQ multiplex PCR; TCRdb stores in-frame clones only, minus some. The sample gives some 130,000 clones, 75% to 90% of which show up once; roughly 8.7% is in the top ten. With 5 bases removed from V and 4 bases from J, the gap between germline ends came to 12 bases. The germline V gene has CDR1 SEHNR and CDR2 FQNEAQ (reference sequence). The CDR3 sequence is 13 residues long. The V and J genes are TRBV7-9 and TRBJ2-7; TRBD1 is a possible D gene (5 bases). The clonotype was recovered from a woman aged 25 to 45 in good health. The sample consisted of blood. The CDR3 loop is CASSPRVGYEQYF. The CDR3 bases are TGTGCCAGCAGCCCCAGGGTGGGTTACGAGCAGTACTTC.